This TCR beta chain was found in a study of beta chain features in type 1 diabetes. Study-wide findings and caveats: Cells expressing TCR highly could be over-represented by cDNA sequencing. In type 1 diabetes patients, VDJ junctions had fewer insertions; deletions at these junctions were more frequent. Shorter templates may be favored by PCR, equally so in patients and controls. The analysis here could not establish whether HLA type shapes TCRB rearrangement.

TCRB transcripts that were expressed got sequenced, as all of the isolated RNA had been reverse transcribed. Only in-frame clones appear in the TCRdb table, and some are missing; sequencing was by immunoSEQ multiplex PCR. The sample yields fewer than 500,000 clones, approximately 15% seen once. Note on this clone: Its antigen is currently unknown.

V was pared by 5 bases and J by 2 bases, with 7 bases between. This CDR3 has 12 amino acids. CDR1 is SGHVS and CDR2 is FQNEAQ in the germline V gene. The source of this sequence is a young man in good health. Sequencing was carried out using naive CD4+ T cells from blood. This chain connects TRBV7-8 to TRBJ2-7; D possibly corresponds to TRBD2 (5 bases). The CDR3 spells CASSRRTYEQYF. The CDR3 nucleotides read TGTGCCAGCAGCCGGAGGACCTACGAGCAGTACTTC.